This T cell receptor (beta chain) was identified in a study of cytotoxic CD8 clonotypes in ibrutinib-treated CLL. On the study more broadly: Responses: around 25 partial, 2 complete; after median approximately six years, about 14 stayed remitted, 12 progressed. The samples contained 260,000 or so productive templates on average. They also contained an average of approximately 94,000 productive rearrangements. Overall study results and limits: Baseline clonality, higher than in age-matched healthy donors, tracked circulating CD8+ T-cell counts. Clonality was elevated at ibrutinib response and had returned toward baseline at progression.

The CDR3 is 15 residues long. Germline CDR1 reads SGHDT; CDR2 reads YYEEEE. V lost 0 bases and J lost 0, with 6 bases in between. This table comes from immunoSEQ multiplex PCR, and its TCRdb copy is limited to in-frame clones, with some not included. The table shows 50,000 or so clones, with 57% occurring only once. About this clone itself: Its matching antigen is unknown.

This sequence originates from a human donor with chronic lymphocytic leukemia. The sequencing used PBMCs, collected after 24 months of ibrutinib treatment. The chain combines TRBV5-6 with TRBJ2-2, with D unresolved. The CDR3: CASSLGPANTGELFF. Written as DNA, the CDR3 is TGTGCCAGCAGCTTGGGGCCCGCGAACACCGGGGAGCTGTTTTTT. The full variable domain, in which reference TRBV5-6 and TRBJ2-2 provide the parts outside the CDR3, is DAGVTQSPTHLIKTRGQQVTLRCSPKSGHDTVSWYQQALGQGPQFIFQYYEEEERQRGNFPDRFSGHQFPNYSSELNVNALLLGDSALYLCASSLGPANTGELFFGEGSRLTVL.